Listed below are T cell receptor beta chains from one sample, sequenced in a study of T cell changes during pregnancy in multiple sclerosis. Repertoires were generated with immunoSEQ multiplex PCR, while TCRdb's copy carries only in-frame clones and drops some. The sample lists some 52,000 clones; over 80% were seen once. Sample: CD4+ T cells from peripheral blood mononuclear cells, taken in the third trimester of pregnancy. Every receptor here comes from a female donor with multiple sclerosis, enrolled in a pregnancy study. CDR3s include the opening cysteine and the closing phenylalanine or tryptophan. The D gene is left open where the match is weak. The size entry is marked missing in some rows and otherwise reads once, few, many or a size class.

abundance: .; d_gene: TRBD2; v_gene: TRBV29-1; j_gene: TRBJ2-2; CDR3aa: CSVLERETGELFF; CDR3nt: TGCAGCGTTTTGGAGCGGGAGACCGGGGAGCTGTTTTTT
abundance: .; d_gene: .; v_gene: TRBV7-2; j_gene: TRBJ1-5; CDR3aa: CASSLGQSPFYQPQHF; CDR3nt: TGTGCCAGCAGCTTAGGACAGTCTCCCTTCTATCAGCCCCAGCATTTT
abundance: .; d_gene: .; v_gene: TRBV28; j_gene: TRBJ1-4; CDR3aa: CASSSPVTNEKLFF; CDR3nt: TGTGCCAGCAGTTCTCCGGTTACTAATGAAAAACTGTTTTTT
abundance: .; d_gene: TRBD1; v_gene: TRBV10-3; j_gene: TRBJ1-6; CDR3aa: CAISESDRVANSPLHF; CDR3nt: TGTGCCATCAGTGAGTCGGACAGGGTAGCCAATTCACCCCTCCACTTT
abundance: .; d_gene: .; v_gene: TRBV5-4; j_gene: TRBJ1-4; CDR3aa: CASSHRELNEKLFF; CDR3nt: TGTGCCAGCAGCCACAGGGAGTTGAATGAAAAACTGTTTTTT
abundance: .; d_gene: .; v_gene: TRBV2; j_gene: TRBJ2-1; CDR3aa: CASTLRGGPTDPGFF; CDR3nt: TGTGCCAGCACTCTAAGGGGGGGCCCGACTGATCCCGGGTTCTTC
abundance: .; d_gene: .; v_gene: TRBV11-2; j_gene: TRBJ2-5; CDR3aa: CASSLLAGQETQYF; CDR3nt: TGTGCCAGCAGCTTACTGGCGGGGCAAGAGACCCAGTACTTC
abundance: once; d_gene: TRBD2; v_gene: TRBV6-6; j_gene: TRBJ2-3; CDR3aa: CASNRLAGGTDTQYF; CDR3nt: TGTGCCAGCAACCGACTAGCGGGGGGTACAGATACGCAGTATTTT
abundance: .; d_gene: .; v_gene: TRBV7-6; j_gene: TRBJ1-4; CDR3aa: CASSPRGGRGEKLFF; CDR3nt: TGTGCCAGCAGCCCCCGGGGGGGACGGGGTGAAAAACTGTTTTTT
abundance: once; d_gene: .; v_gene: TRBV21-1; j_gene: TRBJ2-7; CDR3aa: CASILDRGEHEQYF; CDR3nt: TGTGCCAGCATCCTGGACAGGGGGGAACACGAGCAGTACTTC
abundance: .; d_gene: TRBD1; v_gene: TRBV11-2; j_gene: TRBJ1-2; CDR3aa: CASSLDRGKSDGYTF; CDR3nt: TGTGCCAGCAGCTTGGACAGGGGCAAATCTGATGGCTACACCTTC
abundance: .; d_gene: TRBD2; v_gene: TRBV19; j_gene: TRBJ2-1; CDR3aa: CASSIRLAGGDEQFF; CDR3nt: TGTGCCAGTAGTATCCGGCTAGCGGGGGGAGATGAGCAGTTCTTC
abundance: .; d_gene: TRBD2; v_gene: TRBV9; j_gene: TRBJ2-3; CDR3aa: CASSVSPGLAGGARSSTDTQYF; CDR3nt: TGTGCCAGCAGCGTATCCCCGGGACTAGCGGGAGGGGCCCGCTCGAGCACAGATACGCAGTATTTT
abundance: .; d_gene: .; v_gene: TRBV6-1; j_gene: TRBJ1-5; CDR3aa: CASTEGRGNQPQHF; CDR3nt: TGTGCCAGCACCGAGGGGCGGGGAAATCAGCCCCAGCATTTT
abundance: .; d_gene: .; v_gene: TRBV5-1; j_gene: TRBJ1-5; CDR3aa: CASSLTGLSNQPQHF; CDR3nt: TGCGCCAGCAGCTTGACCGGACTTAGCAATCAGCCCCAGCATTTT
abundance: .; d_gene: TRBD2; v_gene: TRBV30; j_gene: TRBJ2-1; CDR3aa: CAWKAGLAGANEQFF; CDR3nt: TGTGCCTGGAAAGCGGGGCTAGCGGGGGCTAATGAGCAGTTCTTC
abundance: .; d_gene: TRBD1; v_gene: TRBV7-2; j_gene: TRBJ1-6; CDR3aa: CASSLQGDYNSPLHF; CDR3nt: TGTGCCAGCAGTTTACAGGGGGATTATAATTCACCCCTCCACTTT
abundance: .; d_gene: TRBD1; v_gene: TRBV28; j_gene: TRBJ2-5; CDR3aa: CASSLNGQGEETQYF; CDR3nt: TGTGCCAGCAGTTTAAACGGACAGGGGGAAGAGACCCAGTACTTC
abundance: .; d_gene: .; v_gene: TRBV9; j_gene: TRBJ1-1; CDR3aa: CASSVSEGMNTEAFF; CDR3nt: TGTGCCAGCAGCGTATCGGAGGGAATGAACACTGAAGCTTTCTTT
abundance: .; d_gene: .; v_gene: TRBV30; j_gene: TRBJ1-4; CDR3aa: CAWSMLDTNEKLFF; CDR3nt: TGTGCCTGGAGTATGTTAGATACTAATGAAAAACTGTTTTTT
abundance: .; d_gene: .; v_gene: TRBV28; j_gene: TRBJ1-1; CDR3aa: CASSPRKNIEAFF; CDR3nt: TGTGCCAGCAGCCCTAGAAAAAACATTGAAGCTTTCTTT
abundance: .; d_gene: TRBD2; v_gene: TRBV5-1; j_gene: TRBJ2-1; CDR3aa: CASSQREVGGYNEQFF; CDR3nt: TGCGCCAGCAGCCAACGTGAGGTGGGGGGGTACAATGAGCAGTTCTTC
abundance: .; d_gene: .; v_gene: TRBV27; j_gene: TRBJ1-6; CDR3aa: CAGSFGTTNSPLHF; CDR3nt: TGTGCCGGCAGTTTCGGGACAACTAATTCACCCCTCCACTTT
abundance: .; d_gene: .; v_gene: TRBV28; j_gene: TRBJ2-2; CDR3aa: CASSYRVRSTGELFF; CDR3nt: TGTGCCAGCAGTTACAGGGTTCGTTCGACCGGGGAGCTGTTTTTT
abundance: .; d_gene: .; v_gene: TRBV6-1; j_gene: TRBJ1-1; CDR3aa: CASSEPVGALNTEAFF; CDR3nt: TGTGCCAGCAGTGAACCGGTCGGAGCACTGAACACTGAAGCTTTCTTT